Below are 32 T cell receptor beta chains sequenced from a single sample in a study of beta chain features in type 1 diabetes. Findings of the study overall: Type 1 diabetes patients showed a moderate but significant shortening of TCRB CDR3s in all four CD4+ subsets.

Antigens of these TCRs are unknown. What was sequenced were expressed TCRB transcripts, since all of the isolated RNA had been reverse transcribed. Here immunoSEQ multiplex PCR was the method, and the copy in TCRdb shows in-frame clones only, minus some. This sample has 100,000 to 150,000 clones, with 17% found just once. The material sequenced was central memory CD4+ T cells from blood. These receptors all stem from a man aged 18 to 30 with type 1 diabetes.

The chain links TRBV9 to TRBJ2-3; maybe TRBD1 (6 bases). The CDR3 totals 15 residues. Germline V gene data show CDR1 as SGDLS and CDR2 as YYNGEE. Trimming took 2 bases from V and 5 from J, leaving 15 bases between them. The CDR3 protein is CASSVAGTYGDTQYF. CDR3 nucleotides: TGTGCCAGCAGCGTGGCTGGGACATACGGAGATACGCAGTATTTT.

This clone was seen only a few times. V is TRBV18 and J is TRBJ2-3; no clear D. V lost 2 bases and J 0 bases, leaving 15 bases between the germline ends. Germline V gene data show CDR1 as KGHSH and CDR2 as LQKENI. The CDR3 runs to 17 residues. The chain's CDR3 is CASSPKGSDSSTDTQYF. The CDR3 DNA sequence: TGTGCCAGCTCACCAAAGGGTTCCGATTCCAGCACAGATACGCAGTATTTT.

This clone was seen more than once but under ten times. The chain recombines TRBV7-2 with TRBJ2-1, with D uncertain. The CDR3 is 13 amino acids. Germline assignment: CDR1 SGHTA and CDR2 FQGNSA. Trimming pared 5 bases from V and 3 bases from J, leaving 8 bases between. CDR3 amino acids: CASSISVYNEQFF. In nucleotides, the CDR3 is TGTGCCAGCAGCATATCCGTCTACAATGAGCAGTTCTTC.

In its sample, this clone was seen a few times. The CDR3 sequence is CATSRADTQYF. DNA for the CDR3: TGTGCTACCTCCAGGGCAGATACGCAGTATTTT. The chain couples TRBV6-5 to TRBJ2-3; D possibly corresponds to TRBD1 (5 bases). The CDR3 extends over 11 amino acids. The V gene's germline CDR1 is MNHEY and CDR2 SVGAGI.

This sequence joins TRBV15 and TRBJ2-5; D not resolved. The CDR3 is 14 amino acids. CDR1 is LNHNV and CDR2 is YYDKDF in the germline V gene (reference sequence). V was clipped by 0 bases and J by 8 bases, with 13 bases between them. The CDR3 is CATSRDLTAETQYF. CDR3 DNA: TGTGCCACCAGCAGAGATCTAACCGCGGAAACCCAGTACTTC.

The V gene is TRBV7-9, the J gene TRBJ1-6; D possibly corresponds to TRBD1 (6 bases). The CDR3 extends over 13 amino acids. The germline V gene encodes CDR1 SEHNR and CDR2 FQNEAQ (reference sequence). Trimming removed 2 bases from V and 11 bases from J, with 10 bases in between. The CDR3 DNA reads as TGTGCCAGCAGCTTAAGGTCAGGGGCACCCCTCCACTTT. Amino acids: CASSLRSGAPLHF.

This clone occurred a few times. Other DNA sequences in the same sample also yield this CDR3. The chain carries TRBV30 and TRBJ2-3; no firm D call. CDR1 is GTSNPN and CDR2 is SVGIG in the germline V gene (reference sequence). V dropped 0 bases and J dropped 6 bases, with 10 bases sitting between them. The CDR3 consists of 13 residues. CDR3 nucleotide sequence: TGTGCCTGGAGTGTACGCCGGGCGGATACGCAGTATTTT. It yields the protein CAWSVRRADTQYF.

This clone was observed a few times. The chain joins TRBV7-3 to TRBJ2-3, with TRBD1 as a possible D gene (5 bases). Germline V gene lookup returns CDR1 SGHTA and CDR2 FQGTGA. The CDR3 extends over 16 amino acids. V was clipped by 5 bases and J by 2 bases, with 17 bases between them. The CDR3 loop is CASSPLGAAHTDTQYF. For the CDR3, the DNA is TGTGCCAGCAGCCCCCTAGGGGCAGCCCACACAGATACGCAGTATTTT.

The table lists this clone with a few counts. The same CDR3 arises from other DNA sequences in this sample as well. The gene calls are TRBV30 and TRBJ1-2; D remains ambiguous. This CDR3 region has 10 residues. Germline V gives CDR1 GTSNPN, CDR2 SVGIG (reference sequence). Trimming removed 3 bases from V and 7 bases from J, with 6 bases in between. The CDR3 DNA is TGTGCCTGGAGGCGGGGTGGCTACACCTTC. Protein product: CAWRRGGYTF.

The V call is TRBV5-1, the J call TRBJ2-1; 7 positions agree with TRBD2. The CDR3 covers 16 residues. The trim removed 0 bases at V and 5 bases at J, leaving 8 bases unmatched. The germline V gene has CDR1 SGHRS and CDR2 YFSETQ. CDR3 amino acids: CASSLGRASGNNEQFF. DNA of the CDR3: TGCGCCAGCAGCTTGGGTAGAGCTAGCGGTAACAATGAGCAGTTCTTC.

This clone was seen repeatedly, ten times or more. The V and J genes are TRBV4-3 and TRBJ1-3; D is uncertain. Germline CDR1 reads LGHNA; CDR2 reads YSLEER. Deletions cut 0 bases from V and 0 bases from J, with 6 bases between. The CDR3 spans 15 residues. In DNA form, the CDR3 reads TGCGCCAGCAGCCAAGACCAGCTCTCTGGAAACACCATATATTTT. Translation gives CASSQDQLSGNTIYF.

This clone came up a few times. V gene TRBV6-5 combines with J gene TRBJ1-2, with unresolved D. The CDR3 covers 13 residues. Trimming took 0 bases from V and 8 from J, leaving 10 bases between them. The germline CDR1 and CDR2 sequences are MNHEY and SVGAGI. The DNA of the CDR3 is TGTGCCAGCAGTTACTCGATAGGTTGGGGCTACACCTTC. Its protein product is CASSYSIGWGYTF.

The chain uses TRBV6-5 and TRBJ2-1; tentatively, D is TRBD2 (6 bases). Germline V gives CDR1 MNHEY, CDR2 SVGAGI. V dropped 7 bases and J dropped 4 bases, with 14 bases sitting between them. The CDR3 length is 14 residues. In nucleotides, the CDR3 is TGTGCCAGCAACAGGTTTGGGGGGTACAATGAGCAGTTCTTC. Amino acid sequence: CASNRFGGYNEQFF.

This clone occurred a few times. The V gene is TRBV18, the J gene TRBJ1-1; D gene unclear. V was trimmed by 2 bases and J by 7 bases, leaving 11 bases between them. The CDR3 sequence is 13 residues long. The germline V gene has CDR1 KGHSH and CDR2 LQKENI. As DNA, the CDR3 is TGTGCCAGCTCACCAAGTAGAGGGTTTGAAGCTTTCTTT. Its translation: CASSPSRGFEAFF.

The chain employs TRBV11-2 and TRBJ2-3; D call uncertain. This CDR3 contains 15 residues. Germline loops: CDR1 SGHAT, CDR2 FQNNGV. Trimming shortened V by 1 base and J by 6 bases, and 14 bases separated the two germline ends. The CDR3, as DNA: TGTGCCAGCAGCTTAGCTTCGGGTGTTAGGGATACGCAGTATTTT. Its protein product is CASSLASGVRDTQYF.

The rearrangement joins TRBV28 to TRBJ1-5, with 7 bases identical to TRBD1. This CDR3 has 15 amino acids. With V trimmed by 4 bases and J by 7 bases, 10 bases remained unmatched. CDR1 and CDR2 from the germline V gene are MDHEN and SYDVKM. CDR3: CASSSNSRQGQPQHF. Written as DNA, the CDR3 is TGTGCCAGCAGTTCTAATTCCCGACAGGGACAGCCCCAGCATTTT.

This chain uses TRBV9 with TRBJ1-6; TRBD1 aligns across 9 bases. The ends lost 4 bases at V and 6 bases at J; junction bases unmatched: 8. Germline CDR1 reads SGDLS; CDR2 reads YYNGEE. The CDR3 consists of 16 residues. As DNA, the CDR3 is TGTGCCAGCAGCCCACAGGAGGACAGGGGTAATTCACCCCTCCACTTT. Translated, it gives CASSPQEDRGNSPLHF.

This clone has only a few counts. The gene calls are TRBV30 and TRBJ2-3; 7 nucleotides agree with TRBD2. This CDR3 spans 15 amino acids. The trim removed 1 base at V and 0 bases at J, leaving 4 bases unmatched. Germline CDR1 reads GTSNPN; CDR2 reads SVGIG (reference sequence). CDR3: CAWSASGTSTDTQYF. The CDR3, as DNA: TGTGCCTGGAGTGCGAGCGGGACTAGCACAGATACGCAGTATTTT.

This clone occurred a few times. The rearrangement uses TRBV29-1 and TRBJ2-7; 12 nucleotides match TRBD2. The CDR3 is 17 amino acids. V lost 6 bases and J lost 2; bases outside the gene matches: 14. The germline CDR1 and CDR2 sequences are SQVTM and ANQGSEA. The DNA of the CDR3 is TGCAGCGTATCCGGGACTAGCGGGTCATCTCTCACCTACGAGCAGTACTTC. Translating gives CSVSGTSGSSLTYEQYF.

Written as DNA, the CDR3 is TGTGCCAGCAGTTCCAGCTCCTACGAGCAGTACTTC. It translates to CASSSSSYEQYF. The chain combines TRBV27 with TRBJ2-7; D remains ambiguous. Germline CDR1 MNHEY, CDR2 SMNVEV (reference sequence). This CDR3 has 12 residues. The V end lost 4 bases, the J end lost 0 bases, and 4 bases lay between the germline ends.

The chain combines TRBV5-8 with TRBJ2-1; tentative D call: TRBD2 (6 bases). The V end was cut by 5 bases, the J end by 2 bases, with 11 bases between. CDR3 length: 14 residues. CDR1 and CDR2 from the germline V gene are SGHTS and YDEGEE. CDR3 protein: CASSKSGPYNEQFF. The CDR3 DNA follows: TGTGCCAGCAGTAAAAGCGGGCCCTACAATGAGCAGTTCTTC.

This clone was seen many times. The rearrangement links TRBV7-2 to TRBJ2-7; D is uncertain. The CDR3 is made up of 11 amino acids. V lost 1 base to trimming and J lost 6 bases, with 4 bases between them. Germline V CDR1 and CDR2: SGHTA, FQGNSA. CDR3 sequence (DNA): TGTGCCAGCAGCTTAGTATCCGAGCAGTACTTC. It specifies CASSLVSEQYF.

The chain is built from TRBV4-3 and TRBJ2-1; TRBD1 matches 7 bases. This CDR3 has 16 residues. The V gene end was trimmed by 5 bases and the J gene end by 5 bases; junction bases not matched to a gene: 12. Per germline, CDR1 LGHNA and CDR2 YSLEER. The CDR3, as DNA: TGCGCCAGCAGCGCGAGAAAAGGACAGGCAAACAATGAGCAGTTCTTC. Amino acids: CASSARKGQANNEQFF.

As for this clone: Other DNA sequences of this sample code for an identical CDR3. The chain uses TRBV4-2 and TRBJ2-5, with 7 positions matching TRBD2. From germline, CDR1 is LGHNA and CDR2 YNFKEQ. This CDR3 comprises 16 residues. V gave up 1 base and J gave up 5 bases; unmatched junction bases: 10. CDR3 residues: CASSQVAGVSWETQYF. The CDR3 DNA reads TGTGCCAGCAGCCAAGTTGCGGGAGTGAGTTGGGAGACCCAGTACTTC.

This clone has ten or more counts. The sample contains more than one DNA sequence encoding this CDR3. The CDR3 DNA reads TGTGCCAGCAGCCAGTCAAGCGGGTTGAATGAGCAGTTCTTC. Its protein product is CASSQSSGLNEQFF. The chain has TRBV14 and TRBJ2-1; D may be TRBD2 (6 bases). CDR3 length equals 14 residues. Germline V gene sequence: CDR1 SGHDN, CDR2 FVKESK. Trimming stripped 3 bases from V and 7 bases from J, with 13 bases between. The full variable domain, completed using reference TRBV14 and TRBJ2-1, is EAGVTQFPSHSVIEKGQTVTLRCDPISGHDNLYWYRRVMGKEIKFLLHFVKESKQDESGMPNNRFLAERTGGTYSTLKVQPAELEDSGVYFCASSQSSGLNEQFFGPGTRLTVL.

This clone appeared a few times. This chain uses TRBV7-2 with TRBJ2-1; the match to TRBD2 covers 10 bases. Trimming took 1 base from V and 6 from J; bases not matched to a gene: 3. Germline loops: CDR1 SGHTA, CDR2 FQGNSA. The CDR3 runs to 15 residues. The CDR3 DNA sequence: TGTGCCAGCAGCTTAGTAGCGGGAGGCGGCAATGAGCAGTTCTTC. This translates into CASSLVAGGGNEQFF.

This clone was seen many times. The V call is TRBV2, the J call TRBJ1-2; no clear D. CDR1 is SNHLY, CDR2 FYNNEI, per germline. V lost 7 bases and J lost 5, with 17 bases in between. CDR3 length: 14 residues. The CDR3 loop is CASTLAPGLYGYTF. In nucleotides, the CDR3 is TGTGCCAGCACCCTCGCTCCGGGATTGTATGGCTACACCTTC.

The rearrangement joins TRBV30 to TRBJ1-2; D may be TRBD1 (5 bases). V was cut by 6 bases and J by 1 base, with 15 bases left in between. Germline-derived CDR1 and CDR2 are GTSNPN and SVGIG (reference sequence). This CDR3 region has 14 residues. The CDR3 DNA reads TGTGCCTGCTCCTGGACACCCAATAACTATGGCTACACCTTC. Residues: CACSWTPNNYGYTF.

The chain joins TRBV5-1 to TRBJ2-3; D not resolved. Germline CDR1 reads SGHRS; CDR2 reads YFSETQ. The CDR3 consists of 15 residues. Trimming stripped 1 base from V and 1 base from J, with 10 bases between. The CDR3 is CASSLRVMGTDTQYF. As DNA, the CDR3 is TGCGCCAGCAGCTTGAGGGTGATGGGCACAGATACGCAGTATTTT. Together with reference TRBV5-1 and TRBJ2-3, the CDR3 gives the full variable domain: KAGVTQTPRYLIKTRGQQVTLSCSPISGHRSVSWYQQTPGQGLQFLFEYFSETQRNKGNFPGRFSGRQFSNSRSEMNVSTLELGDSALYLCASSLRVMGTDTQYFGPGTRLTVL.

The gene calls are TRBV29-1 and TRBJ1-3; D ambiguous. The germline V and J ends were trimmed by 5 bases and 5 bases, with 10 bases remaining between them. The CDR3 consists of 12 residues. Germline CDR1 is SQVTM and CDR2 is ANQGSEA. The CDR3 here is CSVTVPRNTIYF. For the CDR3, the DNA is TGCAGCGTTACGGTGCCCAGAAACACCATATATTTT.

The sample holds many counts of this clone. The rearrangement uses TRBV7-6 and TRBJ2-5; 7 bases are a match to TRBD2. The V gene end was trimmed by 4 bases and the J gene end by 1 base; junction bases not matched to a gene: 3. Germline assignment: CDR1 SGHVS and CDR2 FNYEAQ. This CDR3 comprises 14 residues. CDR3 amino acids: CASSSGTIQETQYF. The CDR3 region has the DNA TGTGCCAGCAGCTCCGGGACTATCCAAGAGACCCAGTACTTC.

This clone was recorded only once. DNA of the CDR3: TGTGCCAGCAGTTTATATTCGCCGGTGAGCAATCAGCCCCAGCATTTT. As protein: CASSLYSPVSNQPQHF. The rearrangement links TRBV28 to TRBJ1-5; D is ambiguous. The V gene's germline CDR1 is MDHEN and CDR2 SYDVKM. The CDR3 has 16 amino acids. Trimming removed 1 base at V and 1 base at J, with 11 bases between.